The 10 T cell receptor beta chains below were found in one sample sequenced in a study of shared clonotypes between healthy human individuals. Produced via immunoSEQ multiplex PCR; TCRdb's table is partial and in-frame only. The sample carries under 550,000 clones, around 96% recorded once. Sequencing was performed on naive CD4+ T cells sorted from blood. Described subset: CD45RA+ positively selected. Receptors were obtained from a woman in her thirties in good health.

V is TRBV14 and J is TRBJ2-4, with D perhaps TRBD2 (5 bases). CDR1 is SGHDN and CDR2 is FVKESK in the germline V gene. Trimming removed 6 bases from V and 3 bases from J, with 15 bases in between. The CDR3 consists of 15 residues. CDR3 in DNA: TGTGCCAGCAGTTACAACGGGGTCTACAAAAACATTCAGTACTTC. Amino acid sequence: CASSYNGVYKNIQYF.

The sample holds one count of this clone. The rearrangement joins TRBV27 to TRBJ2-3, with 7 bases fitting TRBD2. Germline V lookup: CDR1 MNHEY, CDR2 SMNVEV (reference sequence). The CDR3 spans 16 residues. The V segment lost 5 bases and the J segment 2 bases; nucleotides outside the gene matches: 10. The DNA for the CDR3 is TGTGCCAGCAGTCCTCGTGCGGGAGCATTCACAGATACGCAGTATTTT. It translates to CASSPRAGAFTDTQYF.

This chain links TRBV2 with TRBJ1-2; D gene unclear. The V end was cut by 8 bases, the J end by 3 bases, with 7 bases between. The CDR3 sequence is 11 residues long. In germline, CDR1 is SNHLY, CDR2 FYNNEI. This chain's CDR3 is CASGPDYGYTF. DNA for the CDR3: TGTGCCAGCGGGCCGGACTATGGCTACACCTTC.

The V gene is TRBV28, the J gene TRBJ1-5, with a possible D match to TRBD1 (6 bases). This CDR3 comprises 15 residues. V shed 5 bases and J shed 2 bases, with 13 bases lying between them. The germline CDR1 and CDR2 sequences are MDHEN and SYDVKM. CDR3 nucleotide sequence: TGTGCCAGCAGTCAAGGGGGTGGTGGCAATCAGCCCCAGCATTTT. Translating it yields CASSQGGGGNQPQHF.

V is TRBV19 and J is TRBJ2-7; a weak D match, TRBD1 (6 bases). This CDR3 is 15 amino acids long. Germline CDR1 and CDR2: LNHDA and SQIVND (reference sequence). V was shortened by 3 bases and J by 1 base, with 13 bases between the two germline ends. The CDR3 region is CASSITGGQSYEQYF. In DNA form, the CDR3 reads TGTGCCAGTAGTATTACAGGCGGACAGTCCTACGAGCAGTACTTC.

The chain has TRBV5-1 and TRBJ2-2; 12 positions match TRBD1. This CDR3 spans 16 amino acids. The trim removed 2 bases at V and 7 bases at J, leaving 6 bases unmatched. CDR1 is SGHRS, CDR2 YFSETQ, per germline. The DNA for the CDR3 is TGCGCCAGCAGCTTAGCCGGGACAGGGGGCATCGGGGAGCTGTTTTTT. Translated, it gives CASSLAGTGGIGELFF.

This sequence joins TRBV28 and TRBJ2-7, with D perhaps assigned TRBD1 or TRBD2 (5 bases each). In germline, CDR1 is MDHEN, CDR2 SYDVKM. This CDR3 is 15 amino acids long. Trimming shortened V by 6 bases and J by 0 bases, and 15 bases separated the two germline ends. The CDR3 sequence is CASRLGTAGSYEQYF. In nucleotides, the CDR3 is TGTGCCAGCAGACTAGGGACGGCTGGCTCCTACGAGCAGTACTTC.

This clone appeared once. V is TRBV5-6 and J is TRBJ2-1, with TRBD2 matching 9 bases. From germline, CDR1 is SGHDT and CDR2 YYEEEE. J was trimmed by 2 bases and V by 0 bases; bases with no gene match: 6. The CDR3 is 17 amino acids. The CDR3 nucleotides are TGTGCCAGCAGCTTGGACCGGACTAGCGTTACCTACAATGAGCAGTTCTTC. Amino acids: CASSLDRTSVTYNEQFF.

This clone showed up just once. Written as DNA, the CDR3 is TGTGCCAGCCATGGGGGAAGGGGGACAGATACGCAGTATTTT. It specifies CASHGGRGTDTQYF. The chain is built from TRBV2 and TRBJ2-3; D possibly corresponds to TRBD1 (6 bases). This CDR3 contains 14 residues. Germline CDR1 reads SNHLY; CDR2 reads FYNNEI. Trimming took off 8 bases at V and 3 bases at J, with 15 bases between the two ends. Supplemented by reference TRBV2 and TRBJ2-3, the full variable domain reads EPEVTQTPSHQVTQMGQEVILRCVPISNHLYFYWYRQILGQKVEFLVSFYNNEISEKSEIFDDQFSVERPDGSNFTLKIRSTKLEDSAMYFCASHGGRGTDTQYFGPGTRLTVL.

This chain joins TRBV6-5 and TRBJ2-7, with 8 bases that match TRBD1. CDR3 size: 14 residues. Germline V gives CDR1 MNHEY, CDR2 SVGAGI. Trimming took 6 bases from V and 2 from J; bases not matched to a gene: 6. CDR3 sequence reads: CASSTGTGTYEQYF. CDR3 nucleotides: TGTGCCAGCAGCACCGGGACAGGTACCTACGAGCAGTACTTC.